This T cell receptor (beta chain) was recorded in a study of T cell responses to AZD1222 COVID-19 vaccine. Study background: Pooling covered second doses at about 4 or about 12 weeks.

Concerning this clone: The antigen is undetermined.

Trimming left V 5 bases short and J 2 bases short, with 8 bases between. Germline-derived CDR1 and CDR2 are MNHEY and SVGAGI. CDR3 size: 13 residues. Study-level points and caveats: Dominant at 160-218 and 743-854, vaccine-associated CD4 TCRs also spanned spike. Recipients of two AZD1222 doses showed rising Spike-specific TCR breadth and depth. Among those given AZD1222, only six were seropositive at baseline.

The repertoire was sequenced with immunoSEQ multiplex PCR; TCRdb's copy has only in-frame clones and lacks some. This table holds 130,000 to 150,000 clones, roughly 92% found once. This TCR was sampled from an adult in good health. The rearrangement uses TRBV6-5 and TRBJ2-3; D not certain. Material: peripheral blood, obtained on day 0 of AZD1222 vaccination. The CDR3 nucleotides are TGTGCCAGCAGTATCCTCGACACAGATACGCAGTATTTT. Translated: CASSILDTDTQYF.